This TCR beta chain was recorded in a study of radiotherapy plus CTLA-4 blockade in lung cancer. Sequencing was performed with immunoSEQ multiplex PCR; in TCRdb, only in-frame clones are kept and a portion is missing. The sample consists of 23,000 or so clones, about three quarters of them appearing once. V gave up 5 bases and J gave up 0 bases, with 5 bases separating them. The CDR3 contains 14 residues. Germline values: CDR1 LNHDA, CDR2 SQIVND (reference sequence). With regard to this clone: The sample contains more than one DNA sequence encoding this CDR3.

J is TRBJ2-6 and V is TRBV19; no firm D call. This specimen consisted of peripheral blood, obtained from a patient treated with radiotherapy plus ipilimumab. The receptor comes from a human donor with non-small cell lung cancer who had stable disease on radiotherapy plus ipilimumab. The CDR3 DNA follows: TGTGCCAGTAGTCGTGGCTCTGGGGCCAACGTCCTGACTTTC. Its protein is CASSRGSGANVLTF.